The 26 T cell receptor beta chains in this list originate from one sample, sequenced in a study of blood T cell repertoires in COVID-19 (dated by TCRdb to the early 2020s). The library was made by the immunoSEQ multiplex PCR assay. What TCRdb holds here is the immuneACCESS table cut down to in-frame rearrangements. Part of the clones is not present; checked against another copy, under half of the missing clones reflect an unresolved V gene, and the others are unexplained. The sample yields fewer than 200,000 clones; roughly four fifths were counted once. Roughly 7.5% of the sample is held by the ten biggest clonotypes. Sequencing was done on a sample of peripheral blood. Source of these receptors: a woman between 65 and 79 years old with COVID-19, enrolled during active disease.

The chain employs TRBV29-1 and TRBJ1-2; 7 bases align to TRBD1. Germline CDR1 is SQVTM and CDR2 is ANQGSEA. V lost 0 bases and J lost 8; bases outside the gene matches: 15. This CDR3 has 16 residues. DNA for the CDR3: TGCAGCGTTGAAGATCGAACCCGGACAGGACAACGGGGCTACACCTTC. Translating gives CSVEDRTRTGQRGYTF.

The chain joins TRBV7-8 to TRBJ2-7, with 8 bases that match TRBD1. Losses at the gene ends were 5 bases for V and 2 bases for J; bases not matched to a gene: 5. Germline CDR1 and CDR2: SGHVS and FQNEAQ. The CDR3 totals 14 residues. The CDR3 DNA is TGTGCCAGCAGCCTCCGGGACAGGCCCTACGAGCAGTACTTC. Encoded protein: CASSLRDRPYEQYF.

This clone was seen a few times. The gene calls are TRBV14 and TRBJ1-3; 7 positions match TRBD1. In germline, CDR1 is SGHDN, CDR2 FVKESK. J gave up 3 bases and V 3 bases, and 8 bases lay outside the gene matches. CDR3 size: 16 residues. The chain's CDR3 is CASSQQQGPVGNTIYF. CDR3 coding DNA: TGTGCCAGCAGCCAGCAACAGGGGCCGGTTGGAAACACCATATATTTT.

The gene calls are TRBV27 and TRBJ2-2; D is possibly TRBD2 (5 bases). CDR1 is MNHEY and CDR2 is SMNVEV in the germline V gene (reference sequence). Between the trimmed V and J ends, which lost 7 bases and 6 bases, there was a span of 15 bases. The CDR3 has 14 residues. The CDR3 loop is CASTLSRGSGELFF. DNA for the CDR3: TGTGCCAGCACTCTCAGTCGGGGTTCCGGGGAGCTGTTTTTT.

This chain joins TRBV20-1 and TRBJ2-7, with 9 bases matching TRBD2. With 3 bases clipped from V and 6 bases from J, the junction kept 9 bases outside the gene matches. The CDR3 sequence is 14 residues long. The germline gives CDR1 DFQATT, CDR2 SNEGSKA (reference sequence). The CDR3 DNA reads as TGCAGTGCTAGTCAGGCTAGCGGGATTATCGAGCAGTACTTC. Translation: CSASQASGIIEQYF.

This chain links TRBV28 with TRBJ1-1, with TRBD1 as a possible D gene (5 bases). CDR3 size: 13 residues. Germline CDR1 is MDHEN and CDR2 is SYDVKM. Trimming cost V 6 bases and J 4 bases, with 12 bases left between them. This CDR3 is CASSLQGGTEAFF. The CDR3 nucleotides are TGTGCCAGCAGCCTTCAGGGAGGCACTGAAGCTTTCTTT. Using reference TRBV28 and TRBJ1-1 for the parts outside the CDR3, the full variable domain is DVKVTQSSRYLVKRTGEKVFLECVQDMDHENMFWYRQDPGLGLRLIYFSYDVKMKEKGDIPEGYSVSREKKERFSLILESASTNQTSMYLCASSLQGGTEAFFGQGTRLTVV.

The V call is TRBV7-2, the J call TRBJ1-4; the match to TRBD1 covers 8 bases. This CDR3 is built from 15 residues. The germline V gene has CDR1 SGHTA and CDR2 FQGNSA. The trim removed 5 bases at V and 12 bases at J, leaving 14 bases unmatched. The CDR3 sequence: CASSPRTGPPVELFF. In DNA, the CDR3 is TGTGCCAGCAGCCCTCGGACAGGGCCCCCCGTGGAACTGTTTTTT.

V gene TRBV5-1 combines with J gene TRBJ2-3, with 7 bases lining up with TRBD2. The CDR3 is made up of 14 amino acids. Germline CDR1 is SGHRS and CDR2 is YFSETQ. Unmatched junction bases numbered 11, after V lost 4 bases and J lost 9 bases. CDR3 amino acids: CASSLRGGGDTQYF. CDR3 sequence (DNA): TGCGCCAGCAGCCTGCGAGGTGGGGGGGACACGCAGTATTTT.

The CDR3 sequence: CASSLELPGHLGYTF. The DNA for the CDR3 is TGCGCCAGCAGCTTGGAATTACCGGGACATCTGGGCTACACCTTC. This sequence joins TRBV5-1 and TRBJ1-2, with a tentative D call TRBD1 (6 bases). V lost 0 bases, J lost 8 bases, and 17 bases lay in between. CDR1 and CDR2 (germline): SGHRS, YFSETQ. CDR3 length: 15 amino acids.

This chain connects TRBV7-8 to TRBJ1-6, with TRBD1 as a possible D gene (6 bases). Deletions cut 5 bases from V and 4 bases from J, with 15 bases between. CDR3 length: 16 residues. Per the germline V gene, CDR1 is SGHVS and CDR2 is FQNEAQ. CDR3 amino acids: CASSIRRGNYNSPLHF. CDR3 DNA: TGTGCCAGCAGCATCCGCAGGGGCAATTATAATTCACCCCTCCACTTT.

This chain links TRBV27 with TRBJ1-4; D gene ambiguous. Trimming left V 3 bases short and J 1 base short, with 6 bases between. Germline CDR1 reads MNHEY; CDR2 reads SMNVEV (reference sequence). The CDR3 runs 14 residues. CDR3 DNA sequence: TGTGCCAGCAGTTTCGGAGGAACTAATGAAAAACTGTTTTTT. It encodes CASSFGGTNEKLFF.

The chain uses TRBV19 and TRBJ2-7; a possible D gene is TRBD1 (5 bases). Germline values: CDR1 LNHDA, CDR2 SQIVND (reference sequence). V was pared by 3 bases and J by 0 bases, with 18 bases between. CDR3 length equals 17 residues. This CDR3 reads CASSIDSSARNSYEQYF. The CDR3 region has the DNA TGTGCCAGTAGTATCGACAGTTCGGCCCGGAACTCCTACGAGCAGTACTTC.

The gene calls are TRBV5-1 and TRBJ2-3; possibly TRBD2 for D (5 bases). The CDR3 runs to 14 residues. Trimming removed 4 bases from V and 3 bases from J, with 12 bases in between. CDR1 and CDR2 (germline): SGHRS, YFSETQ. Here the CDR3 reads CASSTQRLTDTQYF. The DNA of the CDR3 is TGCGCCAGCAGCACCCAGAGACTAACAGATACGCAGTATTTT.

About this clone: The sample contains more than one DNA sequence encoding this CDR3. J is TRBJ2-2 and V is TRBV19; a weak D match, TRBD2 (5 bases). Looked up from germline, CDR1 is LNHDA and CDR2 is SQIVND (reference sequence). The V and J ends lost 11 bases and 7 bases respectively, with 20 bases between them. The CDR3 runs 14 residues. The CDR3 region is CAVSAKFYSGELFF. The DNA for the CDR3 is TGTGCCGTTAGCGCGAAGTTTTACAGCGGGGAGCTGTTTTTT.

The chain carries TRBV5-6 and TRBJ1-2; 8 bases match TRBD1. From germline, CDR1 is SGHDT and CDR2 YYEEEE. V shed 0 bases and J 7 bases; nucleotides not matched to a gene: 8. CDR3 length: 15 amino acids. The CDR3 region is CASSLAGGGERGYTF. The DNA for the CDR3 is TGTGCCAGCAGCTTGGCAGGGGGCGGGGAACGTGGCTACACCTTC.

This clone has only a few counts. V usage is TRBV10-1 and J usage is TRBJ2-2; 8 positions match TRBD2. With V trimmed by 5 bases and J by 6 bases, 8 bases remained unmatched. Germline-derived CDR1 and CDR2 are WNHNN and SYGVQD (reference sequence). The CDR3 loop spans 15 amino acids. As DNA, the CDR3 is TGCGCCAGCAGTTTTCAACCGCGGGAGGCCGGGGAGCTGTTTTTT. It encodes CASSFQPREAGELFF.

The gene calls are TRBV24-1 and TRBJ1-2, with 9 positions matching TRBD1. Unmatched junction bases numbered 5, after V lost 7 bases and J lost 6 bases. Germline lookup yields CDR1 KGHDR and CDR2 SFDVKD. There are 13 residues in the CDR3. As DNA, the CDR3 is TGTGCCACCAGCATGACAGGGGGTCATGGCTACACCTTC. Residues: CATSMTGGHGYTF.

On this clone itself: Different DNA sequences within this sample yield the same CDR3. CDR3 amino acids: CASSYGTGYEQYF. CDR3 nucleotides: TGTGCCAGCAGTTACGGGACAGGCTACGAGCAGTACTTC. The rearrangement uses TRBV6-2 or TRBV6-3 and TRBJ2-7, with 8 bases matching TRBD1. Per germline, CDR1 MNHEY and CDR2 SVGEGT. CDR3 length: 13 amino acids. V was pared by 2 bases and J by 3 bases, with 0 bases of the junction left unmatched.

The CDR3 region has the DNA TGTGCCTCCAGGTGGAGGCATAGCGATGAGCAGTTCTTC. This translates into CASRWRHSDEQFF. The rearrangement joins TRBV7-2 to TRBJ2-1, with D perhaps TRBD2 (5 bases). There are 13 residues in the CDR3. The V end was cut by 11 bases, the J end by 8 bases, with 19 bases between. From germline, CDR1 is SGHTA and CDR2 FQGNSA.

The J gene is TRBJ1-1, the V gene TRBV6-1; TRBD1 might be the D (6 bases). The CDR3 length is 16 residues. The germline V and J ends were trimmed by 2 bases and 0 bases, with 13 bases remaining between them. CDR1 and CDR2 from the germline V gene are MNHNS and SASEGT. Written as DNA, the CDR3 is TGTGCCAGCAGTGAAAACCCGGGACACATGAACACTGAAGCTTTCTTT. Its translation: CASSENPGHMNTEAFF.

The chain is built from TRBV9 and TRBJ2-2; the match to TRBD2 covers 8 bases. Germline lookup yields CDR1 SGDLS and CDR2 YYNGEE. The CDR3 sequence is 19 residues long. J was trimmed by 0 bases and V by 0 bases; bases with no gene match: 10. CDR3 sequence (DNA): TGTGCCAGCAGCGTAGCCTTAACTAGCGGAGGATCGAACACCGGGGAGCTGTTTTTT. It encodes CASSVALTSGGSNTGELFF.

This clone appeared a single time. The V gene is TRBV5-4, the J gene TRBJ2-7; 11 bases are shared with TRBD1. Germline CDR1 and CDR2: SGHNT and YYREEE (reference sequence). This CDR3 has 15 residues. Losses at the gene ends were 5 bases for V and 5 bases for J; bases not matched to a gene: 9. In nucleotides, the CDR3 is TGTGCCAGCAGTCCTCCGGACAGGGGGCCTCACGAGCAGTACTTC. Protein sequence: CASSPPDRGPHEQYF. The variable domain in full, with the rest retrieved from reference TRBV5-4 and TRBJ2-7, is ETGVTQSPTHLIKTRGQQVTLRCSSQSGHNTVSWYQQALGQGPQFIFQYYREEENGRGNFPPRFSGLQFPNYSSELNVNALELDDSALYLCASSPPDRGPHEQYFGPGTRLTVT.

The rearrangement joins TRBV30 to TRBJ1-5; the D gene is possibly TRBD1 (5 bases). Germline V CDR1 and CDR2: GTSNPN, SVGIG (reference sequence). The CDR3 is 14 residues long. V shed 3 bases and J shed 6 bases, with 15 bases lying between them. The CDR3 here is CAWSHGAGGQPQHF. The CDR3 nucleotides read TGTGCCTGGAGCCATGGGGCGGGGGGTCAGCCCCAGCATTTT. The full variable domain, with the rest looked up from reference TRBV30 and TRBJ1-5, is SQTIHQWPATLVQPVGSPLSLECTVEGTSNPNLYWYRQAAGRGLQLLFYSVGIGQISSEVPQNLSASRPQDRQFILSSKKLLLSDSGFYLCAWSHGAGGQPQHFGDGTRLSIL.

The V and J genes are TRBV28 and TRBJ2-2; D perhaps matches TRBD2 (5 bases). Germline assignment: CDR1 MDHEN and CDR2 SYDVKM. Trimming shortened V by 6 bases and J by 6 bases, and 11 bases separated the two germline ends. The CDR3 extends over 13 amino acids. The CDR3 spells CASSPGWAGELFF. CDR3 DNA sequence: TGTGCCAGCAGCCCGGGGTGGGCCGGGGAGCTGTTTTTT.

V usage is TRBV19 and J usage is TRBJ2-3; a weak D match, TRBD1 (6 bases). CDR3 length: 13 residues. Germline V gives CDR1 LNHDA, CDR2 SQIVND (reference sequence). V lost 2 bases, J lost 3 bases, and 6 bases lay in between. CDR3 nucleotides: TGTGCCAGTAGTATAAGGGGGACAGATACGCAGTATTTT. This sequence encodes CASSIRGTDTQYF.

The V and J genes are TRBV4-3 and TRBJ2-7; D is perhaps TRBD1 (6 bases). The V and J ends lost 1 base and 5 bases respectively, with 9 bases between them. Looked up from germline, CDR1 is LGHNA and CDR2 is YSLEER. The CDR3 runs to 13 residues. The CDR3 sequence is CASSQAQGNEQYF. In DNA form, the CDR3 reads TGCGCCAGCAGCCAAGCACAGGGCAACGAGCAGTACTTC.